This TCR beta chain was observed in a study of tumor-infiltrating lymphocytes in primary liver carcinoma. Study as a whole: Those enrolled were patients of both sexes, who were aged 30 to 69 years. Tumors measured about 4 to 11 cm and were stage T1-T3 N0M0. Whole-study results and caveats: Detection in all five tumor regions applied to only about 7-24% of top clones. Tumor top-250-clone fraction significantly exceeded that of blood (p = 0.039).

Germline V gene data show CDR1 as SGHAT and CDR2 as FQDESV (reference sequence). The CDR3 totals 14 residues. A remark on this clonotype: Its antigen is undetermined. Germline is not matched at one junction end, which may reflect a read error.

Starting material of 500 ng total RNA yielded TCR beta cDNA via a constant-region primer. Libraries covering TCR beta were generated through three nested multiplex PCR rounds (using a slightly modified ARM-PCR). Use of TRBV1-TRBV30 forward primers with a C-beta reverse primer characterized the first two PCR rounds, which lasted roughly 11 cycles each. Via MiXCR, TCRdb re-called the multiplex PCR reads, giving one row per CDR3 protein. The data contain fewer than 30,000 distinct CDR3 sequences, around 79% of them singletons. Co-extraction of both nucleic acids (RNA and DNA) used roughly 20-34 mg of unsorted bulk tissue.

The TCR originated in a middle-aged man with primary liver carcinoma and hepatitis B virus infection. Source material: liver tumor tissue from sampling region 3. Subset defined: tumor region T3, left-lateral pole. The chain uses TRBV11-1 and TRBJ2-5; TRBD1 or TRBD2 may be the D gene (6 bases each). The CDR3: CAGSFNRGRETQYF. CDR3 coding DNA: TGTGCCGGCAGCTTTAACCGGGGGCGGGAAACCCAGTACTTC.